This entry describes one T cell receptor (beta chain). Its antigen remains undetermined. Nothing much larger sits one base from this clone, and base qualities are not available. For CDR1 and CDR2, the germline V gene (reference sequence) lists LNHDA and SQIVND. The CDR3 starts with the cysteine, ends with the phenylalanine, and has 15 residues. Only CDR3 DNA is held: 45 bases, read in frame from base 1. V is cut back by 2 bases and J by 1 base, with 4 bases in the junction unmatched. This sample is part of a study of blood T cell repertoires in COVID-19 (dated by TCRdb to about 2020). For context, the study as a whole: The collaborator samples originated in the United States, Italy and Spain and spanned the acute and convalescent phases of COVID-19. Where HLA class I and class II types were available, the types were taken from metadata supplied by the sample provider, not from assay-based typing. The samples were drawn from the first 160 participants of the ongoing ImmuneRACE study and from roughly 1,300 subjects provided by 6 global collaborators. The repertoires were released in a freely available public database meant as a resource for research on the immune response to SARS-CoV-2. The material from the prospective study consisted of cDNA or gDNA derived from T cells, B-cell-depleted T cells, or PBMCs. Sample metadata almost always included a de-identified subject ID, COVID-19 status, age in years and sex. Subjects who had been exposed to COVID-19, were actively infected with it, or had recovered from it provided the deeply sampled blood TCRbeta repertoires that made up the dataset. General findings and caveats noted by the study authors: The amount of clinical and demographic metadata varied by source and participant and was provided uncurated.

In Seattle, one collaborating source enrolled patients while the infection was active and tracked those patients longitudinally over the course of disease. Each collaborating institution followed its own protocols to collect whole blood in K2EDTA tubes. Collaborator samples were shipped for TCRbeta analysis as frozen whole blood, isolated PBMCs, or DNA extracted from either sample type. TCRbeta CDR3 regions were amplified from genomic DNA by means of the immunoSEQ Assay, a bias-controlled multiplex PCR. The paper's data handling went like this. The number of nucleated cells in each sample was estimated by amplification of reference gene primers within the assay. To quantify the absolute abundance of each unique TCRbeta CDR3 rearrangement, sequence reads were collapsed and filtered. For each sample, productive Simpson clonality was calculated as the square root of Simpson's diversity index across productive rearrangements. TCRdb carries this immuneACCESS record with in-frame sequences only. Its versions omit some clonotypes, under half of them owing to an unresolved V gene in the studies checked, with the rest unexplained. Clone size and V and J calls were adopted from that table, with D and trimming inferred from the DNA. In all, the sample holds a few hundred thousand clones, and around 85% of those were seen once. Approximately 0.94% of the sample lies in the top ten.

Sequencing was carried out using peripheral blood. The sequence derives from a human donor with COVID-19, enrolled during active disease. The donor label of this sample is uncertain. The rearranged chain carries TRBV19 and TRBJ1-1, with TRBD1 identical over 7 junction bases. The CDR3 reads CASSIRTGWNTEAFF. The nucleotide sequence reads as follows: TGTGCCAGTAGTATAAGGACAGGCTGGAACACTGAAGCTTTCTTT.